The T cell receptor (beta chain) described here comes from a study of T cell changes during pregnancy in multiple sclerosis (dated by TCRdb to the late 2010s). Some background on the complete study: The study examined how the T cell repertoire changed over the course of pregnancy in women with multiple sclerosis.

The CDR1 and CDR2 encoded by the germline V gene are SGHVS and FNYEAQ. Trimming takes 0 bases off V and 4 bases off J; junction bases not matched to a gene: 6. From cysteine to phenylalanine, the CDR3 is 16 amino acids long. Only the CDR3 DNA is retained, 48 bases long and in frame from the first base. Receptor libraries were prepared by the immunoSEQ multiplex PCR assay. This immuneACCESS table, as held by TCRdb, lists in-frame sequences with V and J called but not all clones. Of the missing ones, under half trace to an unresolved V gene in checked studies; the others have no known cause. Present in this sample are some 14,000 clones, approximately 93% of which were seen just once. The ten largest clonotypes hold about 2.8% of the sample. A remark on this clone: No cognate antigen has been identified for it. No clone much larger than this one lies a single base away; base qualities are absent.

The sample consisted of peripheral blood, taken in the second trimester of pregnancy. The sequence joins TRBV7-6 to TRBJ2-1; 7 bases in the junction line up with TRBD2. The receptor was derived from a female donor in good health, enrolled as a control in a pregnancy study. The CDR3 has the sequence CASSLAGRERYNEQFF. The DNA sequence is TGTGCCAGCAGCTTAGCGGGGCGGGAGAGATACAATGAGCAGTTCTTC. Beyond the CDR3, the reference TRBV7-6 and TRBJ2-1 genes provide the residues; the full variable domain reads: GAGVSQSPRYKVTKRGQDVALRCDPISGHVSLYWYRQALGQGPEFLTYFNYEAQQDKSGLPNDRFSAERPEGSISTLTIQRTEQRDSAMYRCASSLAGRERYNEQFFGPGTRLTVL.